Listed below are T cell receptor beta chains from one sample, sequenced in a study of T cell repertoires in cytomegalovirus infection. TCRdb re-called the reads through MiXCR, storing one row per CDR3 protein. Among about 740,000 distinct CDR3 sequences listed, around 32% were seen once. Their antigens are not known. This sample comprised cultured PBMCs, obtained from culture after CMV antigen stimulation. Receptors originate from a human donor in good health (CMV status not recorded). Some clones in this sample may be carry-over from other donors' samples. Both conserved end residues are part of each CDR3. Fields, in order: V gene, D gene, J gene, clone size, CDR3 protein, CDR3 DNA. The D gene is left open where the match is weak. Clone size is given for some rows only: seen once, a few or many times, or a class if the clone is expanded.

>TRBV7-2|-|TRBJ2-2|many
CASSFINTGELFF
TGTGCCAGCAGCTTCATTAACACCGGGGAGCTGTTTTTT
>TRBV7-2|-|TRBJ1-2|-
CASRGFVGALGYTF
TGTGCCAGCCGTGGATTTGTGGGGGCGCTGGGCTACACCTTC
>TRBV11-2|-|TRBJ2-7|-
CASRKPGQSLSYEQYF
TGTGCCAGCAGAAAGCCAGGACAGTCTCTCTCCTACGAGCAGTACTTC
>TRBV12-3/TRBV12-4|-|TRBJ1-1|many
CASSTRNTEAFF
TGTGCCAGTTCCACCAGGAACACTGAAGCTTTCTTT
>TRBV7-2|TRBD2|TRBJ2-7|-
CASSLNLRVAGGPEQYF
TGTGCCAGCAGCTTAAACCTACGGGTAGCGGGGGGACCCGAGCAGTACTTC
>TRBV4-1|-|TRBJ1-1|-
CASSQPKDARVEAFF
TGCGCCAGCAGCCAACCCAAGGATGCCCGGGTTGAAGCTTTCTTT
>TRBV6-2/TRBV6-3|TRBD2|TRBJ2-7|-
CASSGGTSSLTYEQYF
TGTGCCAGCAGCGGGGGGACTAGCTCCTTAACCTACGAGCAGTACTTC
>TRBV19|-|TRBJ1-6|few
CASRNGGYNNSPLHF
TGTGCCAGTAGGAATGGAGGATATAATAATTCACCCCTCCACTTT
>TRBV18|-|TRBJ2-5|-
CASSPGTTQEAQYF
TGTGCCAGCTCACCCGGGACAACCCAAGAGGCCCAGTACTTC
>TRBV2|TRBD1|TRBJ2-4|few
CATRGQGKNIQYF
TGTGCCACCCGGGGACAGGGGAAAAACATTCAGTACTTC
>TRBV25-1|TRBD2|TRBJ2-7|few
CASSEVPGTSGTYEQYF
TGTGCCAGCAGTGAGGTACCCGGGACTAGCGGGACGTACGAGCAGTACTTC
>TRBV7-8|-|TRBJ2-1|few
CASSQTGSASEQFF
TGTGCCAGCAGCCAGACAGGCAGTGCGAGTGAGCAGTTCTTC
>TRBV12-5|TRBD2|TRBJ2-3|few
CASGLVQGGTTIDTQYF
TGTGCTAGTGGTTTGGTCCAGGGAGGGACCACAATAGATACGCAGTATTTT
>TRBV7-2|-|TRBJ2-4|few
CASSLDSGGKPKNIQYF
TGTGCCAGCAGCTTAGATAGTGGGGGTAAACCCAAAAACATTCAGTACTTC
>TRBV10-2|TRBD2|TRBJ2-1|-
CASRGTSGSSPSYNEQFF
TGCGCCAGCAGAGGGACTAGCGGGAGTTCCCCCTCCTACAATGAGCAGTTCTTC
>TRBV20-1|TRBD2|TRBJ2-1|-
CSAPLPGLGDNEQFF
TGCAGTGCGCCACTCCCGGGACTAGGGGACAATGAGCAGTTCTTC
>TRBV12-3/TRBV12-4|-|TRBJ2-1|-
CASSSTHIYNEQFF
TGTGCCAGCAGCTCGACCCATATCTACAATGAGCAGTTCTTC
>TRBV20-1|TRBD2|TRBJ2-3|-
CSAQGVRGGSTDTQYF
TGCAGTGCGCAGGGTGTACGGGGGGGGAGCACAGATACGCAGTATTTT
>TRBV11-1|TRBD1|TRBJ2-3|-
CASSSTGVSYTDTQYF
TGTGCCAGCAGCTCGACAGGGGTGTCCTACACAGATACGCAGTATTTT
>TRBV10-1|-|TRBJ2-3|few
CASSEKGLTPSDTQYF
TGCGCCAGCAGTGAGAAGGGGCTCACACCCTCAGATACGCAGTATTTT
>TRBV2|-|TRBJ1-1|-
CASSAAVPTEAFF
TGTGCCAGCAGTGCTGCGGTTCCTACTGAAGCTTTCTTT
>TRBV19|TRBD2|TRBJ2-1|once
CASSPMTSGTYNEQFF
TGTGCCAGTAGCCCGATGACTAGCGGGACCTACAATGAGCAGTTCTTC
>TRBV19|-|TRBJ2-3|few
CASSAGLYTDTQYF
TGTGCCAGTAGTGCAGGGTTGTATACAGATACGCAGTATTTT
>TRBV10-3|-|TRBJ2-3|few
CAISESNLTQYF
TGTGCCATCAGTGAGTCCAATCTTACGCAGTATTTT
>TRBV3-1|-|TRBJ1-1|-
CASSQDLGRGTEAFF
TGTGCCAGCAGCCAAGATTTGGGCAGGGGCACTGAAGCTTTCTTT
>TRBV7-6|-|TRBJ1-3|-
CASSLGPISGNTIYF
TGTGCCAGCAGCTTAGGGCCGATATCTGGAAACACCATATATTTT